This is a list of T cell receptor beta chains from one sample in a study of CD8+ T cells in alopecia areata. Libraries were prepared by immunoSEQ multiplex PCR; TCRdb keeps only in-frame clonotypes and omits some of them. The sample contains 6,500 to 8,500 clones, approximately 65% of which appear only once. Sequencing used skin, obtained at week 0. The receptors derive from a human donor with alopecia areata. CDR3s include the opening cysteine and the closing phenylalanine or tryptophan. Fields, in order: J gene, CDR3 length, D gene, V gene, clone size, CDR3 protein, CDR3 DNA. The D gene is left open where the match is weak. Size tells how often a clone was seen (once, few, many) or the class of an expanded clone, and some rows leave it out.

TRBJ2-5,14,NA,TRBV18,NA,CASSPPDLVETQYF,TGTGCCAGCTCTCCACCGGACTTGGTGGAGACCCAGTACTTC
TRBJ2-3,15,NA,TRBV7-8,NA,CASSLVGGGTDTQYF,TGTGCCAGCAGCTTAGTGGGCGGGGGCACAGATACGCAGTATTTT
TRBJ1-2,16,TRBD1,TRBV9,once,CASSVTTGSNFYGYTF,TGTGCCAGCAGCGTAACGACAGGGTCGAACTTCTATGGCTACACCTTC
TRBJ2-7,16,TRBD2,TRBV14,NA,CASGQERGGVTYEQYF,TGTGCCAGCGGCCAAGAGAGGGGAGGGGTGACCTACGAGCAGTACTTC
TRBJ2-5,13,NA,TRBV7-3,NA,CASSLGLSETQYF,TGTGCCAGCAGCTTAGGGCTATCGGAGACCCAGTACTTC
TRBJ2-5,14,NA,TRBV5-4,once,CASSSRIEGETQYF,TGTGCCAGCAGCTCACGCATAGAGGGAGAGACCCAGTACTTC
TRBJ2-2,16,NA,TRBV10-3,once,CASSSPTGTSQGELFF,TGTGCCAGCAGTTCCCCGACCGGGACTTCCCAGGGGGAGCTGTTTTTT
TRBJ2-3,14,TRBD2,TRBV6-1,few,CAAGTSGGADTQYF,TGTGCCGCTGGGACTAGCGGGGGGGCCGATACGCAGTATTTT
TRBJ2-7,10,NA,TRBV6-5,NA,CASRPGQQYF,TGTGCCAGCAGGCCGGGACAGCAGTACTTC
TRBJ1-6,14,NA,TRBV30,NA,CAWSVKPNNSPLHF,TGTGCCTGGAGTGTGAAACCGAATAATTCACCCCTCCACTTT
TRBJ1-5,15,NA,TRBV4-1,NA,CASSQSQVYNQPQHF,TGCGCCAGCAGCCAAAGCCAGGTCTATAATCAGCCCCAGCATTTT
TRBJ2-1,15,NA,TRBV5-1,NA,CASRTILQGLNEQFF,TGCGCCAGCAGGACCATACTACAGGGACTCAATGAGCAGTTCTTC
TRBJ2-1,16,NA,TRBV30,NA,CAWETRRDRSYNEQFF,TGTGCCTGGGAGACTCGCAGGGATCGGTCCTACAATGAGCAGTTCTTC
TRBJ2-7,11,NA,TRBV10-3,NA,CAISGPYEQYF,TGTGCCATCAGTGGGCCCTACGAGCAGTACTTC
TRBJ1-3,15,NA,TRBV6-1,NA,CASRPRAISGNTIYF,TGTGCCAGCAGGCCCCGAGCGATCTCTGGAAACACCATATATTTT
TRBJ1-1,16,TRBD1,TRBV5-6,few,CASSSPDRGRGDEAFF,TGTGCCAGCAGCTCGCCCGACAGGGGGCGAGGGGATGAAGCTTTCTTT
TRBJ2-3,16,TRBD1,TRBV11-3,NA,CASSLQGATSTDTQYF,TGTGCCAGCAGCTTACAGGGGGCGACTAGCACAGATACGCAGTATTTT
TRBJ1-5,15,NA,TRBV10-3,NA,CAISESKSSNQPQHF,TGTGCCATCAGTGAGTCGAAAAGTAGCAATCAGCCCCAGCATTTT
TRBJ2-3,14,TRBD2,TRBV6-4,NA,CASSDSRGADTQYF,TGTGCCAGCAGTGACTCGCGGGGGGCAGATACGCAGTATTTT
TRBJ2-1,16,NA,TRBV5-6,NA,CASSSLTGILENEQFF,TGTGCCAGCAGCTCCCTAACAGGGATCCTTGAGAATGAGCAGTTCTTC
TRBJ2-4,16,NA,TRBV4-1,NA,CASSQDSGQTKNIQYF,TGCGCCAGCAGCCAAGATAGCGGACAGACCAAAAACATTCAGTACTTC
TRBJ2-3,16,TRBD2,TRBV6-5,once,CASSYSLSRGADTQYF,TGTGCCAGCAGTTACTCGCTAAGCCGGGGGGCAGATACGCAGTATTTT
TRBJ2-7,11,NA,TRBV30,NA,CAWSWRAEQYF,TGTGCCTGGAGTTGGAGGGCCGAGCAGTACTTC
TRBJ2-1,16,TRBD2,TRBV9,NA,CASSGGTNIKYNEQFF,TGTGCCAGCAGCGGCGGGACTAACATTAAATACAATGAGCAGTTCTTC
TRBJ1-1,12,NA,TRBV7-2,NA,CASSLDRFEAFF,TGTGCCAGCAGCTTGGACAGATTCGAGGCTTTCTTT
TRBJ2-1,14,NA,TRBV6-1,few,CASSERAIPGEQFF,TGTGCCAGCAGTGAAAGGGCAATCCCCGGAGAGCAGTTCTTC
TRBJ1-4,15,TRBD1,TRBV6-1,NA,CASSADRGRIEKLFF,TGTGCCAGCAGTGCGGACAGGGGGCGAATTGAAAAACTGTTTTTT
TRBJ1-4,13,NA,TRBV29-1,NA,CSVGGAANEKLFF,TGCAGCGTTGGAGGGGCGGCTAATGAAAAACTGTTTTTT
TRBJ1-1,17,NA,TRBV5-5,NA,CASSLGQGQVRDTEAFF,TGTGCCAGCAGCTTAGGGCAGGGTCAGGTCAGGGACACTGAAGCTTTCTTT
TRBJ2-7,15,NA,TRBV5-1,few,CASSPGAPISYEQYF,TGCGCCAGCTCCCCAGGGGCTCCCATATCCTACGAGCAGTACTTC
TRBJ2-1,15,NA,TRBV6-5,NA,CASSVHQSSYNEQFF,TGTGCCAGCAGTGTTCATCAAAGCTCCTACAATGAGCAGTTCTTC
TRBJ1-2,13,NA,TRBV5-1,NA,CASSEGPNYGYTF,TGCGCCAGCAGCGAGGGGCCTAACTATGGCTACACCTTC
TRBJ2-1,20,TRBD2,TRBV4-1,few,CASSQLGLAGGRNSYNEQFF,TGCGCCAGCAGCCAACTGGGCCTAGCGGGGGGGCGGAACTCCTACAATGAGCAGTTCTTC
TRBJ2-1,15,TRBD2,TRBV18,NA,CASSSLAGSDNEQFF,TGTGCCAGCTCCTCTTTAGCGGGGAGCGACAATGAGCAGTTCTTC
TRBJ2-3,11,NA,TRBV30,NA,CAWRYADTQYF,TGTGCCTGGAGGTACGCAGATACGCAGTATTTT
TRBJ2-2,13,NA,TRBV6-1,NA,CASRTAGTRELFF,TGTGCCAGCAGGACAGCGGGCACCAGGGAGCTGTTTTTT
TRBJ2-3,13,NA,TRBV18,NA,CASSLRVQDTQYF,TGTGCCAGCTCACTTAGGGTGCAGGATACGCAGTATTTT
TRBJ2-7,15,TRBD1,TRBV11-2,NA,CASSVRDRVFYEQYF,TGTGCCAGCAGCGTCCGGGACAGGGTTTTCTACGAGCAGTACTTC
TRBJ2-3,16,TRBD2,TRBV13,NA,CASSLAGGGATDTQYF,TGTGCCAGCAGCTTAGCAGGCGGGGGGGCGACAGATACGCAGTATTTT
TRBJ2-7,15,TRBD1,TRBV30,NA,CAWSAPRQGTYEQYF,TGTGCCTGGAGTGCCCCACGACAGGGGACCTACGAGCAGTACTTC
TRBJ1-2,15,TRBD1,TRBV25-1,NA,CASSDHTGALDGYTF,TGTGCCAGCAGTGATCATACAGGGGCTCTGGATGGCTACACCTTC
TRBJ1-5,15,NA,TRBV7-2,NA,CASSVEGMGNQPQHF,TGTGCCAGCAGTGTCGAAGGGATGGGCAATCAGCCCCAGCATTTT
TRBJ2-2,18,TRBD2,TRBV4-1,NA,CASSQGTRGGRWTGELFF,TGCGCCAGCAGCCAAGGAACCCGGGGGGGCCGATGGACCGGGGAGCTGTTTTTT
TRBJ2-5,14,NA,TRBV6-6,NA,CASTRADLRETQYF,TGTGCCAGCACTCGAGCGGATTTGAGGGAGACCCAGTACTTC
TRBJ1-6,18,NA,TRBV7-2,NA,CASSLAGLGGSYNSPLHF,TGTGCCAGCAGCTTAGCGGGGTTGGGGGGATCCTATAATTCACCCCTCCACTTT
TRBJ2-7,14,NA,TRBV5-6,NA,CASSFSPFPYEQYF,TGTGCCAGCAGCTTCTCACCATTCCCCTACGAGCAGTACTTC
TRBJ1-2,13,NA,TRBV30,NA,CAQGRRANYGYTF,TGTGCCCAAGGACGGCGAGCTAACTATGGCTACACCTTC
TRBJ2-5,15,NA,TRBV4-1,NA,CASSQGASFRETQYF,TGCGCCAGCAGCCAAGGGGCTAGCTTTCGGGAGACCCAGTACTTC
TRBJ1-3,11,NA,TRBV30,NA,CAWNSRNTIYF,TGTGCCTGGAACTCCCGGAACACCATATATTTT
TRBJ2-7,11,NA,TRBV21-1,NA,CASSRGREQYF,TGTGCCAGCAGCAGGGGGCGCGAGCAGTACTTC
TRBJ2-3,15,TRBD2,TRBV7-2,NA,CASSLLAGNPDTQYF,TGTGCCAGCAGCTTACTAGCGGGGAACCCCGATACGCAGTATTTT
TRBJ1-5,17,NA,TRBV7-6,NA,CASSLAAGINSNQPQHF,TGTGCCAGCAGCTTAGCGGCGGGCATCAATAGCAATCAGCCCCAGCATTTT
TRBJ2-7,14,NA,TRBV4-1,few,CASSLGLRADEQYF,TGCGCCAGCAGCCTGGGACTCCGGGCCGACGAGCAGTACTTC
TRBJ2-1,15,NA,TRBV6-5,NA,CASSYLGSGYNEQFF,TGTGCCAGCAGTTACCTGGGTTCGGGATACAATGAGCAGTTCTTC
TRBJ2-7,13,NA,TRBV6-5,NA,CASSYSPSYEQYF,TGTGCCAGCAGTTACTCACCCTCCTACGAGCAGTACTTC
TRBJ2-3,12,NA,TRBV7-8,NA,CASSFSTDTQYF,TGTGCCAGCAGCTTCAGCACAGATACGCAGTATTTT
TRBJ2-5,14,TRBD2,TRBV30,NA,CAGSGGGMEETQYF,TGTGCCGGGAGTGGGGGGGGGATGGAAGAGACCCAGTACTTC
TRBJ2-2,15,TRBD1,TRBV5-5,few,CASSLIQGATGELFF,TGTGCCAGCAGCTTGATTCAGGGGGCTACCGGGGAGCTGTTTTTT
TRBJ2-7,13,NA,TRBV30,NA,CAWSLLGQGEQYF,TGTGCCTGGAGTCTCCTTGGGCAAGGCGAGCAGTACTTC
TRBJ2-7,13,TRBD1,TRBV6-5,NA,CASSWTGKGEQYF,TGTGCCAGCAGCTGGACAGGGAAGGGCGAGCAGTACTTC